This T cell receptor beta chain comes out of a study of blood T cell repertoires in COVID-19. Study details: In each case, the material was cDNA or gDNA derived from T cells, B-cell-depleted T cells, or PBMCs.

This CDR3 contains 16 residues. In germline, CDR1 is SGHNT, CDR2 YYREEE (reference sequence). Trimming removed 0 bases from V and 0 bases from J; junction bases left unmatched: 1. Profiled with immunoSEQ multiplex PCR; TCRdb holds only in-frame clones, not every one. Among 220,000 or so clones listed, almost 90% were seen once. Individuals aged about 18 to 90 years were recruited from approximately 22 US areas. The sequenced material came from PBMCs or T cells enriched from blood (not recorded which). The gene calls are TRBV5-4 and TRBJ2-3; 10 bases fit TRBD2. This TCR was sampled from a man aged 25-45 years who had been exposed to COVID-19. The CDR3 DNA sequence: TGTGCCAGCAGCTTGGCTAGCGGGGGAAGCACAGATACGCAGTATTTT. This translates into CASSLASGGSTDTQYF.